This T cell receptor beta chain was sequenced in a study of CD4+ T cells in melanoma. Notes on the study in general: A reported correlation linked neoantigen-specific CD4+ T cells to CD8+, macrophage and B cell function. Neoantigen-specific CD4+ T cells in melanoma reportedly had diverse differentiation states.

Sequencing was performed with immunoSEQ multiplex PCR; in TCRdb, only in-frame clones are kept and a portion is missing. The profile covers tens of thousands of clones, with 60% to 75% appearing a single time and roughly 4.9% taken by the ten largest. Points on this clone: Its antigen is as yet unknown.

V lost 4 bases to trimming and J lost 7 bases; unmatched junction nucleotides: 11. This CDR3 comprises 16 residues. CDR1 is SGDLS and CDR2 is YYNGEE in the germline V gene. This clonotype originated in a human donor with melanoma. Sequencing was performed on tumor tissue. The chain carries TRBV9 and TRBJ2-1, with 10 positions matching TRBD2. The DNA of the CDR3 is TGTGCCAGCAGCATACTAGCGGGACCCTCAGGGAATGAGCAGTTCTTC. It translates to CASSILAGPSGNEQFF. The full variable domain, its missing parts supplied by reference TRBV9 and TRBJ2-1, is DSGVTQTPKHLITATGQRVTLRCSPRSGDLSVYWYQQSLDQGLQFLIQYYNGEERAKGNILERFSAQQFPDLHSELNLSSLELGDSALYFCASSILAGPSGNEQFFGPGTRLTVL.